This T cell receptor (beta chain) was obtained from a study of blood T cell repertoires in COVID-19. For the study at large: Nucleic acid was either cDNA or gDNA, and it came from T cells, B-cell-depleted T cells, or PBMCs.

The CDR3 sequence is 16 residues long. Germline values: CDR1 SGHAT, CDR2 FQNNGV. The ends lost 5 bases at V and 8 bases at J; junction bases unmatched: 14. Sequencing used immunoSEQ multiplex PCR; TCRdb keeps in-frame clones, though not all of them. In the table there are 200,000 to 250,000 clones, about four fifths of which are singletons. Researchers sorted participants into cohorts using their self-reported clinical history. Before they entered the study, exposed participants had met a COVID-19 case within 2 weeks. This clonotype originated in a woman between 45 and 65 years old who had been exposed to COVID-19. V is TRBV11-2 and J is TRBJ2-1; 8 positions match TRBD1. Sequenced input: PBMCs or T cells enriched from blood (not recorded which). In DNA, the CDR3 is TGTGCCAGCAGCATTCTTACAGGGGGGCTCAGCCATGAGCAGTTCTTC. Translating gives CASSILTGGLSHEQFF.